The source of this T cell receptor beta chain is a study of blood T cell repertoires in COVID-19. Across the study: The study drew acute and convalescent COVID-19 samples from the United States, Italy and Spain. Sample material is recorded as cDNA or gDNA derived from T cells, B-cell-depleted T cells, or PBMCs.

J was trimmed by 7 bases and V by 3 bases; bases with no gene match: 11. CDR1 SGDLS and CDR2 YYNGEE come from the germline V gene. The CDR3 has 16 amino acids. Clones were sequenced by immunoSEQ multiplex PCR, and TCRdb holds only the in-frame ones, with some missing. Of over 50,000 clones detected, over 70% appear once; the ten largest clones hold 15%. This chain uses TRBV9 with TRBJ1-2; 11 nucleotides match TRBD1. What was sequenced was peripheral blood. The clonotype was recovered from a human donor with active or convalescent COVID-19. The donor label of this sample is uncertain. CDR3 sequence: CASSDNRSGTGGGYTF. The CDR3 nucleotides are TGTGCCAGCAGCGACAATAGGTCCGGGACAGGGGGTGGCTACACCTTC.